One sample yielded the 27 T cell receptor beta chains listed below, sequenced in a study of OX40 agonist ivuxolimab in advanced cancers. Method: immunoSEQ multiplex PCR; TCRdb's copy keeps in-frame clones and lacks some. The table shows roughly 76,000 clones, with roughly 82% occurring only once. The source was CD4+ or CD8+ T cells sorted from blood, collected in a trial of the OX40 agonist ivuxolimab. Source of these receptors: an adult with an advanced solid tumor such as melanoma, head and neck, liver or kidney cancer.

The chain links TRBV27 to TRBJ2-2; no clear D gene. Per the germline V gene, CDR1 is MNHEY and CDR2 is SMNVEV (reference sequence). CDR3 size: 13 residues. V was clipped by 0 bases and J by 6 bases, with 5 bases between them. The CDR3 reads CASSLSFSGELFF. In DNA form, the CDR3 reads TGTGCCAGCAGTTTATCGTTCTCCGGGGAGCTGTTTTTT.

The J gene is TRBJ1-5, the V gene TRBV7-2; D is possibly TRBD1 (5 bases). The CDR3 totals 14 residues. V lost 5 bases, J lost 3 bases, and 11 bases lay in between. CDR1 SGHTA and CDR2 FQGNSA come from the germline V gene. Here the CDR3 reads CASSTNGANQPQHF. CDR3 in DNA: TGTGCCAGCAGCACAAACGGGGCCAATCAGCCCCAGCATTTT.

This clone was observed once. The rearrangement uses TRBV11-2 and TRBJ1-2, with D uncertain. Germline V gene sequence: CDR1 SGHAT, CDR2 FQNNGV. The ends were cut back, 5 bases at V and 3 bases at J, with 10 bases in the middle. The CDR3 has 13 amino acids. The CDR3 here is CASSHVPDYGYTF. As DNA, the CDR3 is TGTGCCAGCAGCCACGTCCCAGACTATGGCTACACCTTC.

V and J are TRBV7-2 and TRBJ1-5; 7 nucleotides match TRBD1. The length of the CDR3 is 15 residues. Per the germline V gene, CDR1 is SGHTA and CDR2 is FQGNSA. J lost 3 bases, V lost 3 bases, and 5 bases had no gene match. In DNA form, the CDR3 reads TGTGCCAGCAGCTTGGGGGACAGTCCCAATCAGCCCCAGCATTTT. Translation gives CASSLGDSPNQPQHF. The full variable domain, in which reference TRBV7-2 and TRBJ1-5 provide the parts outside the CDR3, is GAGVSQSPSNKVTEKGKDVELRCDPISGHTALYWYRQSLGQGLEFLIYFQGNSAPDKSGLPSDRFSAERTGGSVSTLTIQRTQQEDSAVYLCASSLGDSPNQPQHFGDGTRLSIL.

V gene TRBV7-2 combines with J gene TRBJ1-1; D unresolved. This CDR3 has 14 amino acids. CDR1 and CDR2 from the germline V gene are SGHTA and FQGNSA. With 1 base removed from V and 0 bases from J, the gap between germline ends came to 6 bases. The CDR3 DNA reads TGTGCCAGCAGCTTAGACATAATGAACACTGAAGCTTTCTTT. Translated, it gives CASSLDIMNTEAFF. The full variable domain, its missing parts supplied by reference TRBV7-2 and TRBJ1-1, is GAGVSQSPSNKVTEKGKDVELRCDPISGHTALYWYRQSLGQGLEFLIYFQGNSAPDKSGLPSDRFSAERTGGSVSTLTIQRTQQEDSAVYLCASSLDIMNTEAFFGQGTRLTVV.

V gene TRBV5-1 combines with J gene TRBJ2-3; tentative D call: TRBD2 (6 bases). CDR1 SGHRS and CDR2 YFSETQ come from the germline V gene. With 1 base removed from V and 2 bases from J, the gap between germline ends came to 14 bases. The CDR3 is 16 amino acids. The DNA of the CDR3 is TGCGCCAGCAGCTTGTTCGGGGGAAGTAACACAGATACGCAGTATTTT. It specifies CASSLFGGSNTDTQYF.

Here the CDR3 reads CASSLVGELGNTIYF. The CDR3 DNA follows: TGTGCCAGCAGCTTAGTCGGGGAATTGGGAAACACCATATATTTT. The rearrangement links TRBV7-6 to TRBJ1-3, with D unresolved. Trimming removed 1 base at V and 4 bases at J, with 11 bases between. The CDR3 contains 15 residues. Germline V gene sequence: CDR1 SGHVS, CDR2 FNYEAQ.

The chain recombines TRBV2 with TRBJ1-4; 7 bases fit TRBD1. The germline V gene has CDR1 SNHLY and CDR2 FYNNEI. V lost 8 bases and J lost 5; bases outside the gene matches: 5. This CDR3 contains 13 residues. CDR3 DNA sequence: TGTGCCAGCCGGGGACAGCAGAATGAAAAACTGTTTTTT. Translating gives CASRGQQNEKLFF.

The chain carries TRBV6-6 and TRBJ2-7; perhaps TRBD1 as D (6 bases). Trimming cost V 2 bases and J 7 bases, with 18 bases left between them. CDR1 is MNHNY and CDR2 is SVGAGI in the germline V gene (reference sequence). CDR3 length: 15 residues. In DNA, the CDR3 is TGTGCCAGCAGTTACACAGGGCTAAATCCTCGAGAGCAGTACTTC. It codes for CASSYTGLNPREQYF.

CDR3 loop: CATSSWDRGSPQHF. CDR3 coding DNA: TGTGCCACCAGCAGTTGGGACAGGGGCTCGCCCCAGCATTTT. The V gene is TRBV15, the J gene TRBJ1-5, with 10 bases lining up with TRBD1. Germline V lookup: CDR1 LNHNV, CDR2 YYDKDF (reference sequence). CDR3 length: 14 amino acids. With 3 bases clipped from V and 9 bases from J, the junction kept 5 bases outside the gene matches.

V usage is TRBV6-5 and J usage is TRBJ2-4, with D possibly being TRBD1 (5 bases). Germline CDR1 and CDR2: MNHEY and SVGAGI. The CDR3 has 12 amino acids. V lost 5 bases and J 7 bases, leaving 9 bases between the germline ends. The CDR3 DNA is TGTGCCAGCAGTCAGGGATCCAACATTCAGTACTTC. Translation gives CASSQGSNIQYF.

The rearrangement uses TRBV6-6 and TRBJ1-2; 9 bases are a match to TRBD1. In germline, CDR1 is MNHNY, CDR2 SVGAGI (reference sequence). With 10 bases clipped from V and 5 bases from J, the junction kept 14 bases outside the gene matches. The CDR3 is 15 residues long. DNA for the CDR3: TGTGCCACCGCCCCCCGGGACAGGGCTTTATATGGCTACACCTTC. Translating it yields CATAPRDRALYGYTF.

Here the CDR3 reads CASSQGVSPLHF. Here the CDR3 DNA reads TGTGCCAGCAGCCAAGGGGTTTCACCCCTCCACTTT. The rearrangement uses TRBV14 and TRBJ1-6, with D unclear. Germline V gene lookup returns CDR1 SGHDN and CDR2 FVKESK. This CDR3 region has 12 residues. Deletions cut 1 base from V and 9 bases from J, with 4 bases between.

This clone was found once. The V gene is TRBV5-6, the J gene TRBJ1-3; the D is unclear. Deletions cut 0 bases from V and 0 bases from J, with 7 bases between. Germline lookup yields CDR1 SGHDT and CDR2 YYEEEE. This CDR3 has 15 amino acids. CDR3 amino acids: CASSLDSHSGNTIYF. CDR3 nucleotides: TGTGCCAGCAGCTTGGACAGCCACTCTGGAAACACCATATATTTT.

This clone has only a few counts. The genes are TRBV5-1 and TRBJ1-4; weak D call: TRBD1 (5 bases). Trimming took off 1 base at V and 0 bases at J, with 13 bases between the two ends. CDR3 length: 17 amino acids. Germline CDR1 SGHRS, CDR2 YFSETQ. CDR3 amino acids: CASSLSPPTATNEKLFF. The CDR3 DNA follows: TGCGCCAGCAGCTTGTCCCCCCCGACAGCAACTAATGAAAAACTGTTTTTT.

V is TRBV5-6 and J is TRBJ2-5; the D is unclear. Trimming left V 6 bases short and J 2 bases short, with 11 bases between. The CDR3 spans 13 residues. Germline V CDR1 and CDR2: SGHDT, YYEEEE. CDR3 DNA sequence: TGTGCCAGCACCCGGACGCTTCAAGAGACCCAGTACTTC. This encodes CASTRTLQETQYF.

The chain is built from TRBV15 and TRBJ2-7; D may match TRBD1 or TRBD2 (5 bases each). V lost 0 bases and J lost 2, with 20 bases in between. The CDR3 sequence is 18 residues long. Germline values: CDR1 LNHNV, CDR2 YYDKDF (reference sequence). The CDR3 bases are TGTGCCACCAGCAGAGATCTGGGCCTACCGGGGCGAACCTACGAGCAGTACTTC. The encoded protein is CATSRDLGLPGRTYEQYF.

This sequence joins TRBV28 and TRBJ2-6, with 7 positions matching TRBD1. The CDR3 extends over 16 amino acids. Trimming removed 5 bases from V and 4 bases from J; junction bases left unmatched: 8. Per the germline V gene, CDR1 is MDHEN and CDR2 is SYDVKM. The CDR3 sequence: CASSVDRVTGANVLTF. CDR3 coding DNA: TGTGCCAGCAGTGTTGACAGGGTAACCGGGGCCAACGTCCTGACTTTC.

The chain couples TRBV2 to TRBJ1-5; TRBD1 agrees at 8 bases. Trimming removed 7 bases from V and 1 base from J; junction bases left unmatched: 9. Germline loops: CDR1 SNHLY, CDR2 FYNNEI. This CDR3 spans 16 amino acids. The DNA for the CDR3 is TGTGCCAGCACCGGACAGGGCCCTAGAAGCAATCAGCCCCAGCATTTT. This sequence encodes CASTGQGPRSNQPQHF. The variable domain in full, with the rest retrieved from reference TRBV2 and TRBJ1-5, is EPEVTQTPSHQVTQMGQEVILRCVPISNHLYFYWYRQILGQKVEFLVSFYNNEISEKSEIFDDQFSVERPDGSNFTLKIRSTKLEDSAMYFCASTGQGPRSNQPQHFGDGTRLSIL.

The rearrangement joins TRBV7-2 to TRBJ2-7, with 7 bases that match TRBD2. The CDR3 runs 16 residues. Germline V lookup: CDR1 SGHTA, CDR2 FQGNSA. J was trimmed by 0 bases and V by 1 base; bases with no gene match: 6. In DNA, the CDR3 is TGTGCCAGCAGCTTAGTCGGCGGGGGTAGCTCCTACGAGCAGTACTTC. Encoded protein: CASSLVGGGSSYEQYF.

V is TRBV10-2 and J is TRBJ1-5, with D possibly matching TRBD1 (6 bases). V was trimmed by 8 bases and J by 5 bases, leaving 10 bases between them. The CDR3 has 12 residues. Germline loops: CDR1 WSHSY, CDR2 SAAADI. CDR3 sequence reads: CASGTPYQPQHF. DNA for the CDR3: TGCGCCAGCGGGACACCGTATCAGCCCCAGCATTTT.

This sequence joins TRBV19 and TRBJ1-2; TRBD1 matches 9 bases. The CDR3 has 12 residues. J gave up 5 bases and V 6 bases, and 1 base lay outside the gene matches. From germline, CDR1 is LNHDA and CDR2 SQIVND (reference sequence). CDR3 nucleotide sequence: TGTGCCAGTAGGACAGGGGGGTATGGCTACACCTTC. The encoded protein is CASRTGGYGYTF.

This rearrangement joins TRBV12-5 to TRBJ2-3; D not resolved. CDR1 is LGHNT, CDR2 FRNRAP, per germline. This CDR3 is 12 amino acids long. The V gene lost 1 base and the J gene lost 2 bases, with 1 base spanning the gap. The CDR3 region is CASGLDTDTQYF. In nucleotides, the CDR3 is TGTGCTAGTGGTTTGGACACAGATACGCAGTATTTT.

The V call is TRBV4-1, the J call TRBJ2-7; the match to TRBD1 covers 11 bases. Germline V gives CDR1 MGHRA, CDR2 YSYEKL. This CDR3 is built from 16 residues. V was pared by 0 bases and J by 7 bases, with 8 bases of the junction left unmatched. The CDR3 DNA is TGCGCCAGCAGCCAAGACGCCGGGACAGGGGGTGGTGAGCAGTACTTC. Translating gives CASSQDAGTGGGEQYF.

The chain carries TRBV2 and TRBJ1-1; maybe TRBD1 (5 bases). Germline CDR1 reads SNHLY; CDR2 reads FYNNEI. This CDR3 spans 13 amino acids. V was shortened by 6 bases and J by 6 bases, with 14 bases between the two germline ends. The CDR3 is CASRGTALAEAFF. DNA of the CDR3: TGTGCCAGCAGGGGGACGGCGCTGGCTGAAGCTTTCTTT.

This clone was counted a single time. The chain couples TRBV10-3 to TRBJ2-2; D gene unclear. The CDR3 extends over 16 amino acids. V lost 6 bases and J 0 bases, leaving 14 bases between the germline ends. CDR1 and CDR2 from the germline V gene are ENHRY and SYGVKD. CDR3 protein: CAIRGWAGSNTGELFF. The CDR3 nucleotides read TGTGCCATCAGGGGGTGGGCAGGTTCGAACACCGGGGAGCTGTTTTTT.

V and J are TRBV29-1 and TRBJ2-7; D unresolved. Trimming stripped 4 bases from V and 5 bases from J, with 18 bases between. CDR1 and CDR2 (germline): SQVTM, ANQGSEA. This CDR3 has 14 residues. The CDR3 loop reads CSVARPPRLDEQYF. CDR3 sequence (DNA): TGCAGCGTTGCTCGCCCGCCGCGGTTGGACGAGCAGTACTTC.